This T cell receptor beta chain was observed in a study of shared clonotypes between healthy human individuals. Study in general: For every donor, three CD4 naive, three CD4 memory, two CD8 naive and one CD8 memory plates were used.

The data were produced by immunoSEQ multiplex PCR, yet TCRdb's version contains in-frame clones alone and is incomplete. The table lists about 1 million clones, around 76% of them singletons, with less than 1.5% in the top ten. The CDR3 totals 15 residues. CDR1 is MNHEY, CDR2 SVGAGI, per germline. J gave up 5 bases and V 5 bases, and 9 bases lay outside the gene matches. Input material: memory CD4+ T cells sorted from blood. The sample's subset: CD45RA-negative fraction. The clonotype originates from a man aged 18 to 29 in good health. V is TRBV6-5 and J is TRBJ1-1, with TRBD1 matching over 9 bases. The CDR3 bases are TGTGCCAGCAGTGCGACACAGGGGGCCTGGACTGAAGCTTTCTTT. Its translation: CASSATQGAWTEAFF.